A selection of T cell receptor beta chains follows, all from one sample in a study of blood T cell repertoires in COVID-19. The method was immunoSEQ multiplex PCR; TCRdb's version includes in-frame clones alone and lacks a portion of them. The top ten clones hold roughly 2% of a sample with more than 200,000 clones, roughly nine tenths of them seen once. Sequenced input: peripheral blood. Source of these receptors: a woman between 50 and 59 years old with acute or convalescent COVID-19. The CDR3 runs from the conserved cysteine through the conserved F or W. The D gene is left open where the match is weak. Some rows have no size entry. The others give once, few or many, or a class for an expanded clone.

clone size,D gene,J gene,V gene,CDR3 protein,CDR3 DNA
once,-,TRBJ2-5,TRBV6-5,CASSYLATGGEETQYF,TGTGCCAGCAGTTATCTGGCAACTGGGGGCGAGGAGACCCAGTACTTC
once,-,TRBJ2-1,TRBV9,CASSKGQTSYNEQFF,TGTGCCAGCAGCAAAGGACAGACGTCCTACAATGAGCAGTTCTTC
once,TRBD1,TRBJ1-6,TRBV5-1,CASSLGGTGANSPLHF,TGCGCCAGCAGCTTGGGTGGGACAGGGGCGAATTCACCCCTCCACTTT
-,-,TRBJ2-7,TRBV6-1,CASSDTGQPSSEQYF,TGTGCCAGCAGTGATACGGGACAACCCTCCTCCGAGCAGTACTTC
-,TRBD1,TRBJ2-5,TRBV5-4,CASSPTMDRGQETQYF,TGTGCCAGCAGCCCCACCATGGACAGGGGGCAAGAGACCCAGTACTTC
-,TRBD2,TRBJ2-7,TRBV6-2/TRBV6-3,CASNPAQRDYEQYF,TGTGCCAGCAACCCCGCCCAGCGGGACTACGAGCAGTACTTC
-,TRBD2,TRBJ2-5,TRBV5-1,CASRAGAQQETQYF,TGCGCCAGCAGAGCGGGGGCCCAACAAGAGACCCAGTACTTC
-,TRBD1,TRBJ2-7,TRBV29-1,CSAETGDPYEQYF,TGCAGCGCTGAGACAGGGGACCCCTACGAGCAGTACTTC
-,TRBD1,TRBJ1-1,TRBV14,CASSQGQPISNTEAFF,TGTGCCAGCAGCCAGGGACAGCCGATCTCGAACACTGAAGCTTTCTTT
-,-,TRBJ2-1,TRBV6-1,CASSEARPGQFF,TGTGCCAGCAGTGAAGCGCGACCAGGGCAGTTCTTC
-,-,TRBJ1-5,TRBV7-2,CASSPRRRGNQPQHF,TGTGCCAGCAGCCCCAGGAGGAGGGGAAATCAGCCCCAGCATTTT
-,-,TRBJ1-5,TRBV6-6,CASSLPSRQVNSNQPQHF,TGTGCCAGCAGTCTCCCAAGCAGACAGGTAAATAGCAATCAGCCCCAGCATTTT
once,TRBD1,TRBJ2-2,TRBV11-2,CASSLNPDRGRDGELFF,TGTGCCAGCAGCTTGAATCCGGACAGGGGTAGGGACGGGGAGCTGTTTTTT
once,-,TRBJ2-7,TRBV12-3/TRBV12-4,CASSLALSEQYF,TGTGCCAGCAGTTTAGCGCTAAGTGAGCAGTACTTC
-,-,TRBJ2-5,TRBV5-1,CASSQGVQETQYF,TGCGCCAGTAGCCAGGGTGTTCAGGAGACCCAGTACTTC
-,-,TRBJ1-1,TRBV10-3,CAISESSGKGNTEAFF,TGTGCCATCAGTGAGTCGTCAGGGAAAGGGAACACTGAAGCTTTCTTT
-,-,TRBJ2-7,TRBV24-1,CATEGESSYEQYF,TGTGCCACCGAGGGGGAAAGTTCCTACGAGCAGTACTTC
-,-,TRBJ2-1,TRBV6-5,CASSYEAEREQFF,TGTGCCAGCAGTTACGAGGCGGAGAGGGAGCAGTTCTTC
-,TRBD2,TRBJ2-1,TRBV19,CASSASGRRDEQFF,TGTGCCAGTAGTGCTAGCGGGAGGCGAGATGAGCAGTTCTTC
-,-,TRBJ1-2,TRBV6-2/TRBV6-3,CASSSPPDSGYGYTF,TGTGCCAGCAGTTCGCCCCCGGACAGTGGGTATGGCTACACCTTC
-,-,TRBJ1-1,TRBV5-1,CASSFAGPLEAFF,TGCGCCAGCAGCTTCGCAGGCCCACTTGAAGCTTTCTTT
-,-,TRBJ2-3,TRBV10-3,CATLGGGTDTQYF,TGTGCCACTCTAGGGGGGGGCACAGATACGCAGTATTTT
-,TRBD1,TRBJ2-3,TRBV5-4,CASSLGQGSTDTQYF,TGTGCCAGCAGCCTTGGACAGGGTAGTACAGATACGCAGTATTTT
-,-,TRBJ1-2,TRBV2,CASLSERDYGYTF,TGTGCCAGCCTCAGTGAGAGGGACTATGGCTACACCTTC
-,TRBD1,TRBJ1-1,TRBV14,CASRGQLNTEAFF,TGTGCCAGCAGGGGACAGCTGAACACTGAAGCTTTCTTT
-,TRBD1,TRBJ1-2,TRBV30,CACHRDRDVYGYTF,TGTGCCTGCCACCGGGACAGGGATGTTTATGGCTACACCTTC
once,TRBD1,TRBJ2-7,TRBV19,CASSIGTGVYEQYF,TGTGCCAGTAGTATAGGGACAGGGGTCTACGAGCAGTACTTC
-,-,TRBJ2-1,TRBV2,CASSGFAAASYNEQFF,TGTGCCAGCAGTGGCTTCGCGGCCGCTTCCTACAATGAGCAGTTCTTC
-,TRBD1,TRBJ1-1,TRBV5-4,CASSPGGQGAKVNTEAFF,TGTGCCAGCAGCCCCGGGGGACAGGGGGCCAAAGTGAACACTGAAGCTTTCTTT
-,-,TRBJ2-7,TRBV10-3,CAISESQAGIAYEQYF,TGTGCCATCAGTGAGTCTCAGGCAGGAATTGCCTACGAGCAGTACTTC
-,-,TRBJ1-3,TRBV18,CASSPRTDRNTIYF,TGTGCCAGCTCACCCCGGACAGATAGAAACACCATATATTTT
-,TRBD2,TRBJ2-5,TRBV7-6,CASSSSGGRAGETQYF,TGTGCCAGCAGCTCCTCTGGCGGGAGGGCAGGCGAGACCCAGTACTTC